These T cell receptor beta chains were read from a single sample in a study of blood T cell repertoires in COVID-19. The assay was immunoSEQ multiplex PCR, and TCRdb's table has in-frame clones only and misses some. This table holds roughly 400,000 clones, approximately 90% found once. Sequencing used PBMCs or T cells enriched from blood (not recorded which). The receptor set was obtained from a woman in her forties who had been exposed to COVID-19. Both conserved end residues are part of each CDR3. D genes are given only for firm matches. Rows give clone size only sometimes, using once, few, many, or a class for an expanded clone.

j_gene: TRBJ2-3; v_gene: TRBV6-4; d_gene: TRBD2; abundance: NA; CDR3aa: CASSPGGTNTQYF; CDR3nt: TGTGCCAGCAGTCCGGGGGGGACGAATACGCAGTATTTT
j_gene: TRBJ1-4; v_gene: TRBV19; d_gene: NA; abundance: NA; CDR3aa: CASRASFDEKLFF; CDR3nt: TGTGCCAGTAGAGCTTCTTTCGATGAAAAACTGTTTTTT
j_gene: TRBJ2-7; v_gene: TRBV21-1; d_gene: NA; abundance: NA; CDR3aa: CASSFWTGDGEQYF; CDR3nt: TGTGCCAGCAGCTTCTGGACAGGGGATGGCGAGCAGTACTTC
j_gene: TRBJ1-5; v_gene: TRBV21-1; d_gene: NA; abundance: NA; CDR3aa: CASSMLTGLAQPQHF; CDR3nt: TGTGCCAGCAGCATGCTGACAGGGTTGGCTCAGCCCCAGCATTTT
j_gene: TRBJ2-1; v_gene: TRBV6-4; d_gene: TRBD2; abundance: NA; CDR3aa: CASSEGLDYNEQFF; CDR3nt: TGTGCCAGCAGTGAAGGACTAGATTACAATGAGCAGTTCTTC
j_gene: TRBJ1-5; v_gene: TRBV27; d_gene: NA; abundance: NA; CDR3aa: CASSRQYNNQPQHF; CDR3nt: TGTGCCAGCAGTAGACAGTACAACAATCAGCCCCAGCATTTT
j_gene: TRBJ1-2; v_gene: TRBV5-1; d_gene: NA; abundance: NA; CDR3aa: CASSLAQGRLYGYTF; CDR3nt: TGCGCCAGCAGCTTGGCACAAGGCAGGCTCTATGGCTACACCTTC
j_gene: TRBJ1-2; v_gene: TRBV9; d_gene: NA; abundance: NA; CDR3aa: CASSVDSNYGYTF; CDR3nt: TGTGCCAGCAGCGTAGACAGTAACTATGGCTACACCTTC
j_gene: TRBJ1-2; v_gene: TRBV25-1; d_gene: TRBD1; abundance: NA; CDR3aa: CASGTDYGYTF; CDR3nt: TGTGCCAGCGGGACAGACTATGGCTACACCTTC
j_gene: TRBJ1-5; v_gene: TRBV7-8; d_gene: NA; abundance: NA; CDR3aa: CASSFLNQPQHF; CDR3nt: TGTGCCAGCAGCTTCCTCAATCAGCCCCAGCATTTT
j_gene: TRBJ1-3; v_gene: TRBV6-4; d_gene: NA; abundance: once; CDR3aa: CASSQGAGNTIYF; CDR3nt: TGTGCCAGCAGTCAGGGCGCTGGAAACACCATATATTTT
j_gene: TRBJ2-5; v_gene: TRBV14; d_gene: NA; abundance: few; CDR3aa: CASSQDRTRQETQYF; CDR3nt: TGTGCCAGCAGCCAAGATCGCACTAGACAAGAGACCCAGTACTTC
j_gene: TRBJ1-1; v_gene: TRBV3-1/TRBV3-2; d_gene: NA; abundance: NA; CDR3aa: CASSPKVNTEAFF; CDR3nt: TGTGCCAGCAGCCCTAAAGTAAACACTGAAGCTTTCTTT
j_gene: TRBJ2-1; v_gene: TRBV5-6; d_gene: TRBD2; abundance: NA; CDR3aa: CASSLEASGRGLLNEQFF; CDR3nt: TGTGCCAGCAGCTTGGAGGCTAGCGGGAGGGGTTTGTTAAATGAGCAGTTCTTC
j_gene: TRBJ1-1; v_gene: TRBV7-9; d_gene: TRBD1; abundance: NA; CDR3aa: CASSLGADRGGTEAFF; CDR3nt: TGTGCCAGCAGCTTAGGGGCTGACAGGGGAGGCACTGAAGCTTTCTTT
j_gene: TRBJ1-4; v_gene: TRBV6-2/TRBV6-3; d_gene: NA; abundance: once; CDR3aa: CASSFAREKLFF; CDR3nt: TGTGCCAGCAGCTTCGCTCGGGAAAAACTGTTTTTT
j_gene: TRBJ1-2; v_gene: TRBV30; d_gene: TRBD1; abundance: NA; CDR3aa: CAWSSGQGADYGYTF; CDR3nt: TGTGCCTGGAGTTCGGGACAGGGGGCGGACTATGGCTACACCTTC
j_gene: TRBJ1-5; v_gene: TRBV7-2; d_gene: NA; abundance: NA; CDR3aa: CASSFRDAGLRQPQHF; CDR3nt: TGTGCCAGCAGCTTCCGCGACGCAGGTTTGCGACAGCCCCAGCATTTT
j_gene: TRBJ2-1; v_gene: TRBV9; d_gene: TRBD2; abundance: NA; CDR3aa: CASSPQGTSGSYGTRNEQFF; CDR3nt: TGTGCCAGCAGCCCCCAGGGGACTAGCGGGAGTTATGGCACACGGAATGAGCAGTTCTTC
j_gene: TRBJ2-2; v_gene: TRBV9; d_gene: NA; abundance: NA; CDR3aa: CASSAGTLLSDTGELFF; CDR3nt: TGTGCCAGCAGCGCAGGGACACTACTGTCGGACACCGGGGAGCTGTTTTTT